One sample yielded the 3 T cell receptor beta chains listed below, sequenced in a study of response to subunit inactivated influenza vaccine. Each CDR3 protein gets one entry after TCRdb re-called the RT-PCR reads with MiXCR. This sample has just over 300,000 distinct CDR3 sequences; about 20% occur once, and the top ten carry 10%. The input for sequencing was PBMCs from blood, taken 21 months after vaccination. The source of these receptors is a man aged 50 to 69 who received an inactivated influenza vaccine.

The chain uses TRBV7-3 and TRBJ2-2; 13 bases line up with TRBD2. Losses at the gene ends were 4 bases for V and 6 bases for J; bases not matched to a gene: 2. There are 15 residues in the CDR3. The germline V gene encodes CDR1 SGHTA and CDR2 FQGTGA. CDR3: CASSSGLAGPGELFF. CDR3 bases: TGTGCCAGCAGCTCGGGACTAGCGGGACCCGGGGAGCTGTTTTTT.

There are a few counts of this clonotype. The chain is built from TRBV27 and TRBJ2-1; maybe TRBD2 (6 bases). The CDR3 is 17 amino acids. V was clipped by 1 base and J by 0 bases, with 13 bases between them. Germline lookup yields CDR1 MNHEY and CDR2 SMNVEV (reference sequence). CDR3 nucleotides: TGTGCCAGCAGTTTATTGTCTAGCGTGAGCTCCTACAATGAGCAGTTCTTC. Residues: CASSLLSSVSSYNEQFF.

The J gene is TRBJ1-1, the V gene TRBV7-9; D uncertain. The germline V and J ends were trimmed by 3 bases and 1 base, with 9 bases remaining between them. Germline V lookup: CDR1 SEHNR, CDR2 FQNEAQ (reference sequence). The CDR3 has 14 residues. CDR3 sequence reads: CASSLVLPNTEAFF. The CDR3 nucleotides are TGTGCCAGCAGCTTGGTCCTGCCGAACACTGAAGCTTTCTTT.